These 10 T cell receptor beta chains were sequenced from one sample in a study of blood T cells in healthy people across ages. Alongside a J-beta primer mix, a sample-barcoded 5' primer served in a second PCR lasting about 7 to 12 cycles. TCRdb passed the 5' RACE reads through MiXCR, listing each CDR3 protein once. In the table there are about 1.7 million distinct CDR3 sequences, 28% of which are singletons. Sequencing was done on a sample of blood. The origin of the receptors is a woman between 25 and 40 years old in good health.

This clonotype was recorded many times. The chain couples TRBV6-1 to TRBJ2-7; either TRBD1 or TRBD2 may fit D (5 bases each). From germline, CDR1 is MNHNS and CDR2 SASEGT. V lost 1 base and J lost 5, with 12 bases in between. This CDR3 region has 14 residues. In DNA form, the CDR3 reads TGTGCCAGCAGTGAAGTTTGGGGGTTTGACGAGCAGTACTTC. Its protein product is CASSEVWGFDEQYF.

CDR3 region: CSARQGSDAEAFF. The CDR3 nucleotides read TGCAGTGCTAGACAGGGTAGCGACGCAGAAGCTTTCTTT. V gene TRBV20-1 combines with J gene TRBJ1-1; D is possibly TRBD1 (5 bases). Germline values: CDR1 DFQATT, CDR2 SNEGSKA (reference sequence). This CDR3 has 13 amino acids. V was clipped by 2 bases and J by 8 bases, with 15 bases between them.

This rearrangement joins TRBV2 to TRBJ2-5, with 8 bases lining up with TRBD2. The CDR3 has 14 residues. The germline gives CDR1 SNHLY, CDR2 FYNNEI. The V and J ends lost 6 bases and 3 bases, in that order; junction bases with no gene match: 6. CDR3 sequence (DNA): TGTGCCAGCAGCCTACTAGCGGATAAAGAGACCCAGTACTTC. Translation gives CASSLLADKETQYF.

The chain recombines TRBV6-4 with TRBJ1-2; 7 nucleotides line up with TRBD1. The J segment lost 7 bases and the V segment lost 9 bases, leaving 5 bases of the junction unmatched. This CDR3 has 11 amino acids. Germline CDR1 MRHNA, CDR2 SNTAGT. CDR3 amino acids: CASDRDRGYTF. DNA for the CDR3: TGTGCCAGTGACAGGGACCGTGGCTACACCTTC.

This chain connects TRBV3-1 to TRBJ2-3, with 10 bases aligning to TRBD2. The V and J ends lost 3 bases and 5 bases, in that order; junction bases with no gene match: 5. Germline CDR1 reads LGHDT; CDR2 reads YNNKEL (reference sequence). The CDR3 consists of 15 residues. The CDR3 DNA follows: TGTGCCAGCAGCCATGTAGCGGGAGGAGGAGATACGCAGTATTTT. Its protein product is CASSHVAGGGDTQYF.

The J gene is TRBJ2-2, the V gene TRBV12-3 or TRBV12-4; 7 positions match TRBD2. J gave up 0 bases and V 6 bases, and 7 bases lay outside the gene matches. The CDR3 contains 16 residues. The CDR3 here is CASSLKGTTNTGELFF. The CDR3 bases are TGTGCCAGCAGCCTGAAGGGGACTACGAACACCGGGGAGCTGTTTTTT.

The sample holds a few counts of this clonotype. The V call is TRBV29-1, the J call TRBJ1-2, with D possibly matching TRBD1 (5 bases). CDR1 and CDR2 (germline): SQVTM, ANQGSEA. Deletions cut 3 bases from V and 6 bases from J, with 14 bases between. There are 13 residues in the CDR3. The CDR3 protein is CSVEETGPDGYTF. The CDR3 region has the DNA TGCAGCGTTGAGGAAACAGGACCAGATGGCTACACCTTC.

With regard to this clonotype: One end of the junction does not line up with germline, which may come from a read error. CDR3 protein: CAGSPPLTSGGTDTQYF. The CDR3 DNA sequence: TGCGCCGGCAGCCCTCCACTGACTAGCGGGGGGACAGATACGCAGTATTTT. The J gene is TRBJ2-3, the V gene TRBV5-1; 13 nucleotides match TRBD2. The CDR3 length is 17 residues. The germline V gene encodes CDR1 SGHRS and CDR2 YFSETQ.

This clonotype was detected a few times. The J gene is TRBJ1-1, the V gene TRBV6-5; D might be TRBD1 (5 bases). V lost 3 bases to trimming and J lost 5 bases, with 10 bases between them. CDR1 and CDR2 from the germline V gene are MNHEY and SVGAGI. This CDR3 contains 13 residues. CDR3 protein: CASSYITGTEAFF. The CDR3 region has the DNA TGTGCCAGCAGTTATATCACAGGAACTGAAGCTTTCTTT.

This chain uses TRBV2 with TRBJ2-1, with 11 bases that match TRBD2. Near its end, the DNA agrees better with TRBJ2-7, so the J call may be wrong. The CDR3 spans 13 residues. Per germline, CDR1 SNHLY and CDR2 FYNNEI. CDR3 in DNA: TGTGCCAGCAGGGGACTAGCGGACTACGAGCAGTACTTC. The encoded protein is CASRGLADYEQYF.